This T cell receptor beta chain was found in a study of blood T cell repertoires in COVID-19. Whole-study context: Whether acute or convalescent, the COVID-19 samples came from the United States, Italy and Spain. Nucleic acid was either cDNA or gDNA, and it came from T cells, B-cell-depleted T cells, or PBMCs.

V lost 6 bases to trimming and J lost 10 bases, with 12 bases between them. The CDR3 is 11 amino acids. Germline CDR1 is SGHTA and CDR2 is FQGNSA. Per the original data handling: Amplifying reference gene primers gave estimates of nucleated cell counts. Some clones are missing from TCRdb's copy, which holds only in-frame ones; the method was immunoSEQ multiplex PCR. That table supplies the V and J calls and clone size; D and trimming were determined from the DNA. The sample carries 250,000 or so clones, 80% to 90% recorded once. Specimen: peripheral blood. The source of this sequence is a woman in her 40s who had recovered from COVID-19. V is TRBV7-2 and J is TRBJ1-2, with D possibly matching TRBD1 (6 bases). For the CDR3, the DNA is TGTGCCAGCAGTCCACAGGGTTCCTACACCTTC. Encoded protein: CASSPQGSYTF.